Presented here are 11 T cell receptor beta chains from one specimen sequenced in a study of cytomegalovirus exposure and HLA in healthy donors (dated by TCRdb to about 2017). The library was prepared using the immunoSEQ multiplex PCR assay. Here the immuneACCESS table is served through TCRdb, limited to in-frame sequences with V and J called. Missing clones are a known gap in these copies; in checked studies unresolved V genes cover under half, and the rest lacks a known reason. Here the sample has some 140,000 clones; 86% occur a single time. The ten largest clones take up 2.9% of the sample. Sequenced sample: PBMCs. These receptors all stem from a man aged 18 to 30 in good health and CMV-seronegative.

The chain carries TRBV7-9 and TRBJ1-4, with 9 positions matching TRBD1. Germline-derived CDR1 and CDR2 are SEHNR and FQNEAQ (reference sequence). This CDR3 region has 14 residues. J was trimmed by 8 bases and V by 8 bases; bases with no gene match: 9. CDR3 nucleotide sequence: TGTGCCAGCGGTGGACAGGGGCTAGAGGAAAAACTGTTTTTT. This sequence encodes CASGGQGLEEKLFF. Full variable domain (rest looked up from reference TRBV7-9 and TRBJ1-4): DTGVSQNPRHKITKRGQNVTFRCDPISEHNRLYWYRQTLGQGPEFLTYFQNEAQLEKSRLLSDRFSAERPKGSFSTLEIQRTEQGDSAMYLCASGGQGLEEKLFFGSGTQLSVL.

This chain uses TRBV5-1 with TRBJ1-3; D not resolved. V lost 4 bases and J 0 bases, leaving 14 bases between the germline ends. Germline CDR1 and CDR2: SGHRS and YFSETQ. The CDR3 is 16 residues long. In nucleotides, the CDR3 is TGCGCCAGCAGCCCCTCCCAACACAACTCTGGAAACACCATATATTTT. Its protein is CASSPSQHNSGNTIYF. Supplemented by reference TRBV5-1 and TRBJ1-3, the full variable domain reads KAGVTQTPRYLIKTRGQQVTLSCSPISGHRSVSWYQQTPGQGLQFLFEYFSETQRNKGNFPGRFSGRQFSNSRSEMNVSTLELGDSALYLCASSPSQHNSGNTIYFGEGSWLTVV.

This chain links TRBV10-3 with TRBJ2-5; tentatively, D is TRBD1 (6 bases). The CDR3 extends over 14 amino acids. Germline V gives CDR1 ENHRY, CDR2 SYGVKD. The ends were cut back, 0 bases at V and 2 bases at J, with 7 bases in the middle. CDR3 amino acids: CAISESQGQETQYF. CDR3 bases: TGTGCCATCAGTGAGTCGCAGGGGCAAGAGACCCAGTACTTC.

The gene calls are TRBV5-1 and TRBJ2-3, with 10 bases identical to TRBD2. There are 16 residues in the CDR3. V trimming: 1 base; J trimming: 1 base; junction bases outside the gene matches: 3. Per the germline V gene, CDR1 is SGHRS and CDR2 is YFSETQ. This chain's CDR3 is CASSLPAGGRTDTQYF. The DNA for the CDR3 is TGCGCCAGCAGCTTGCCAGCGGGGGGGCGCACAGATACGCAGTATTTT.

This clone showed up just once. This chain connects TRBV12-2 to TRBJ1-2; the tabulated D call, TRBD1, remains unverified against the DNA. TRBV12-2 is listed as a pseudogene. The CDR3 loop spans 13 amino acids. The CDR3 loop is CASRAIRDRGQAF. CDR3 bases: TGTGCAAGTCGCGCGATCCGGGACAGGGGGCAGGCTTTC.

The genes are TRBV7-8 and TRBJ2-7; 7 bases are shared with TRBD2. Losses at the gene ends were 0 bases for V and 2 bases for J; bases not matched to a gene: 4. The CDR3 is 15 residues long. Looked up from germline, CDR1 is SGHVS and CDR2 is FQNEAQ. This CDR3 is CASSLAVGLPYEQYF. CDR3 bases: TGTGCCAGCAGCTTAGCGGTGGGACTACCCTACGAGCAGTACTTC.

The rearrangement joins TRBV9 to TRBJ2-1; the match to TRBD2 covers 8 bases. The length of the CDR3 is 17 residues. V lost 3 bases and J lost 4; bases outside the gene matches: 12. Germline assignment: CDR1 SGDLS and CDR2 YYNGEE. CDR3 protein: CASSEGEAGGFYNEQFF. CDR3 DNA sequence: TGTGCCAGCAGCGAGGGAGAGGCGGGGGGTTTTTACAATGAGCAGTTCTTC.

This sequence joins TRBV25-1 and TRBJ1-2, with TRBD1 as a possible D gene (5 bases). Germline values: CDR1 MGHDK, CDR2 SYGVNS. Between the trimmed V and J ends, which lost 0 bases and 8 bases, there was a span of 13 bases. This CDR3 region has 14 residues. The CDR3 spells CASSEYGAVAGYTF. In nucleotides, the CDR3 is TGTGCCAGCAGTGAATATGGGGCAGTGGCAGGCTACACCTTC.

The gene calls are TRBV28 and TRBJ2-3; 12 bases line up with TRBD2. The germline gives CDR1 MDHEN, CDR2 SYDVKM. With V trimmed by 7 bases and J by 4 bases, 6 bases remained unmatched. The CDR3 runs to 15 residues. The CDR3 sequence: CASMTSGSGADTQYF. CDR3 in DNA: TGTGCCAGCATGACTAGCGGGAGTGGGGCAGATACGCAGTATTTT.

The chain combines TRBV9 with TRBJ2-2; the D is unclear. Germline V lookup: CDR1 SGDLS, CDR2 YYNGEE. Trimming shortened V by 0 bases and J by 7 bases, and 4 bases separated the two germline ends. This CDR3 contains 12 residues. The CDR3 coding sequence is TGTGCCAGCAGCGTAGTGTACGGGGAGCTGTTTTTT. It translates to CASSVVYGELFF.

This chain connects TRBV27 to TRBJ1-4; unclear D gene. This CDR3 is built from 15 residues. From germline, CDR1 is MNHEY and CDR2 SMNVEV (reference sequence). Trimming shortened V by 5 bases and J by 4 bases, and 14 bases separated the two germline ends. The DNA for the CDR3 is TGTGCCAGCAGTCCCAGGATGGCTCTTAATGAAAAACTGTTTTTT. It is translated as CASSPRMALNEKLFF. Looking up the rest from reference TRBV27 and TRBJ1-4 gives the full variable domain: EAQVTQNPRYLITVTGKKLTVTCSQNMNHEYMSWYRQDPGLGLRQIYYSMNVEVTDKGDVPEGYKVSRKEKRNFPLILESPSPNQTSLYFCASSPRMALNEKLFFGSGTQLSVL.